The 27 T cell receptor beta chains below were found in one sample sequenced in a study of shared clonotypes between healthy human individuals. Assay used: immunoSEQ multiplex PCR; TCRdb lists only in-frame clones, some missing. The sample has nearly 1 million clones; approximately 76% are singletons. The sequencing input was memory CD4+ T cells sorted from blood. Subset meaning: CD45RA-negative fraction. The origin of the receptors is a man younger than 30 in good health.

This chain uses TRBV5-1 with TRBJ1-1; D gene uncertain. Per germline, CDR1 SGHRS and CDR2 YFSETQ. V was shortened by 3 bases and J by 4 bases, with 13 bases between the two germline ends. This CDR3 is built from 14 residues. CDR3: CASSSPGKGTEAFF. The CDR3 DNA reads as TGCGCCAGCAGCTCTCCGGGGAAGGGCACTGAAGCTTTCTTT.

The CDR3 region is CASLRSSGFRYEQYF. CDR3 sequence (DNA): TGTGCCAGCCTACGGTCTAGCGGGTTTCGCTACGAGCAGTACTTC. This chain uses TRBV7-9 with TRBJ2-7; 8 bases line up with TRBD2. V was pared by 8 bases and J by 3 bases, with 12 bases of the junction left unmatched. Per germline, CDR1 SEHNR and CDR2 FQNEAQ (reference sequence). This CDR3 spans 15 amino acids.

The gene calls are TRBV5-4 and TRBJ2-5, with TRBD1 matching 9 bases. The germline CDR1 and CDR2 sequences are SGHNT and YYREEE (reference sequence). Losses at the gene ends were 5 bases for V and 5 bases for J; bases not matched to a gene: 10. This CDR3 comprises 15 residues. CDR3 DNA: TGTGCCAGCAGTTCTAACCCGGGACAGGGTGAGACCCAGTACTTC. The encoded protein is CASSSNPGQGETQYF.

The chain has TRBV19 and TRBJ1-5, with D unresolved. The CDR3 is 15 residues long. The V and J ends lost 6 bases and 2 bases respectively, with 14 bases between them. The germline V gene encodes CDR1 LNHDA and CDR2 SQIVND (reference sequence). CDR3 sequence reads: CASRKERSGNQPQHF. The CDR3 bases are TGTGCCAGTAGAAAGGAAAGGAGCGGCAATCAGCCCCAGCATTTT.

The genes are TRBV10-3 and TRBJ2-1; TRBD2 matches 10 bases. The V gene's germline CDR1 is ENHRY and CDR2 SYGVKD. Trimming took 5 bases from V and 8 from J; bases not matched to a gene: 3. This CDR3 is 13 amino acids long. The CDR3 nucleotides read TGTGCCATCAGTAGCGGGAGGGCGGATGAGCAGTTCTTC. It is translated as CAISSGRADEQFF.

This chain uses TRBV28 with TRBJ1-5; weak D call: TRBD1 (5 bases). Trimming removed 7 bases from V and 0 bases from J, with 13 bases in between. Germline V gene data show CDR1 as MDHEN and CDR2 as SYDVKM. The CDR3 covers 15 residues. CDR3 protein: CASTEDIVSNQPQHF. CDR3 DNA: TGTGCCAGCACCGAGGACATTGTTAGCAATCAGCCCCAGCATTTT.

A remark on this clone: This sample includes further DNA sequences coding for the same CDR3. The V gene is TRBV5-1, the J gene TRBJ1-1; TRBD1 matches at 7 bases. V lost 2 bases, J lost 1 base, and 2 bases stayed unmatched. Germline V gene sequence: CDR1 SGHRS, CDR2 YFSETQ. The length of the CDR3 is 14 residues. The CDR3 DNA reads TGCGCCAGCAGCTTAGGGACAGCGAACACTGAAGCTTTCTTT. Residues: CASSLGTANTEAFF.

CDR3 coding DNA: TGTGCCAGCAGCTTAGTTGTAGCTCCCCAACGCTCCTATAATTCACCCCTCCACTTT. Encoded protein: CASSLVVAPQRSYNSPLHF. The V call is TRBV7-9, the J call TRBJ1-6; D remains ambiguous. V was clipped by 1 base and J by 0 bases, with 16 bases between them. This CDR3 is built from 19 residues. From germline, CDR1 is SEHNR and CDR2 FQNEAQ (reference sequence).

Comments on this clone: Additional DNA sequences in this sample encode the identical CDR3. J is TRBJ2-5 and V is TRBV9; TRBD2 matches at 8 bases. This CDR3 comprises 15 residues. The J segment lost 2 bases and the V segment lost 0 bases, leaving 3 bases of the junction unmatched. The germline gives CDR1 SGDLS, CDR2 YYNGEE. This CDR3 reads CASSVGRGAQETQYF. CDR3 sequence (DNA): TGTGCCAGCAGCGTAGGGCGGGGGGCTCAAGAGACCCAGTACTTC.

Only one count was recorded for this clone. The DNA of the CDR3 is TGCGCCAGCAGCCAAGCCCCGGGGACTAGCGGATACTTCGTTTCTGAGCAGTACTTC. Translating gives CASSQAPGTSGYFVSEQYF. The gene calls are TRBV4-1 and TRBJ2-7, with 11 bases fitting TRBD2. CDR3 size: 19 residues. CDR1 MGHRA and CDR2 YSYEKL come from the germline V gene. The J segment lost 7 bases and the V segment lost 1 base, leaving 18 bases of the junction unmatched.

The gene calls are TRBV15 and TRBJ2-5; the match to TRBD2 covers 9 bases. V lost 5 bases and J lost 5; bases outside the gene matches: 12. The V gene's germline CDR1 is LNHNV and CDR2 YYDKDF (reference sequence). This CDR3 is built from 16 residues. The CDR3 loop reads CATSLQLGGRVETQYF. The CDR3 region has the DNA TGTGCCACCAGCCTCCAGTTAGGCGGGAGGGTCGAGACCCAGTACTTC.

The gene calls are TRBV6-1 and TRBJ1-5; D gene uncertain. CDR3 length: 16 amino acids. Trimming took 2 bases from V and 1 from J, leaving 12 bases between them. Germline V gene data show CDR1 as MNHNS and CDR2 as SASEGT. The DNA for the CDR3 is TGTGCCAGCAGTGAACCGACACGTGCCAGCAATCAGCCCCAGCATTTT. It encodes CASSEPTRASNQPQHF.

The rearrangement joins TRBV10-3 to TRBJ1-1, with 12 bases identical to TRBD1. The germline V gene has CDR1 ENHRY and CDR2 SYGVKD. The CDR3 is made up of 16 amino acids. Trimming removed 7 bases from V and 1 base from J; junction bases left unmatched: 7. This chain's CDR3 is CAITKGTGGPNTEAFF. CDR3 nucleotide sequence: TGTGCCATCACCAAAGGGACAGGGGGCCCGAACACTGAAGCTTTCTTT.

The gene calls are TRBV6-1 and TRBJ1-2, with D possibly being TRBD1 (6 bases). Germline assignment: CDR1 MNHNS and CDR2 SASEGT. V lost 4 bases, J lost 4 bases, and 10 bases lay in between. The CDR3 has 13 amino acids. CDR3 sequence: CASSGGQFYGYTF. CDR3 nucleotides: TGTGCCAGCAGTGGCGGACAGTTCTATGGCTACACCTTC.

As regards this clone: This sample includes further DNA sequences coding for the same CDR3. The V and J genes are TRBV5-1 and TRBJ1-6; no reliable D call. CDR1 and CDR2 from the germline V gene are SGHRS and YFSETQ. The CDR3 contains 14 residues. Trimming pared 4 bases from V and 3 bases from J, leaving 8 bases between. In DNA form, the CDR3 reads TGCGCCAGCAGCCTCGGGAGCTATAATTCACCCCTCCACTTT. This encodes CASSLGSYNSPLHF. Together with reference TRBV5-1 and TRBJ1-6, the CDR3 gives the full variable domain: KAGVTQTPRYLIKTRGQQVTLSCSPISGHRSVSWYQQTPGQGLQFLFEYFSETQRNKGNFPGRFSGRQFSNSRSEMNVSTLELGDSALYLCASSLGSYNSPLHFGNGTRLTVT.

This clone was detected a few times. Distinct nucleotide sequences in the sample also encode this CDR3. CDR3 region: CAITRATNTEAFF. The CDR3 coding sequence is TGTGCCATCACGAGGGCCACGAACACTGAAGCTTTCTTT. The V and J genes are TRBV10-3 and TRBJ1-1; no firm D call. V lost 7 bases, J lost 1 base, and 10 bases lay in between. The germline gives CDR1 ENHRY, CDR2 SYGVKD. The CDR3 extends over 13 amino acids.

Only one count was recorded for this clone. The chain joins TRBV20-1 to TRBJ2-7; D gene unclear. Germline CDR1 DFQATT, CDR2 SNEGSKA (reference sequence). Trimming removed 3 bases at V and 10 bases at J, with 13 bases between. The length of the CDR3 is 11 residues. DNA of the CDR3: TGCAGTGCTAGGTCCGGTCCCCTACAGTACTTC. Residues: CSARSGPLQYF.

The chain is built from TRBV6-5 and TRBJ2-1, with 11 bases aligning to TRBD2. Germline V lookup: CDR1 MNHEY, CDR2 SVGAGI. The CDR3 spans 15 residues. V lost 4 bases and J lost 12; bases outside the gene matches: 11. The CDR3, as DNA: TGTGCCAGCAGTTCGGGGCTAGCGGGAGGCACCGGGCAGTTCTTC. Its protein product is CASSSGLAGGTGQFF.

Points on this clone: This specimen includes other DNA sequences encoding the same CDR3. V is TRBV7-2 and J is TRBJ1-4; 8 nucleotides match TRBD1. Germline CDR1 and CDR2: SGHTA and FQGNSA. The CDR3 contains 15 residues. The V segment lost 4 bases and the J segment 2 bases; nucleotides outside the gene matches: 3. The CDR3: CASSSQGGTNEKLFF. The CDR3 coding sequence is TGTGCCAGCAGCTCACAGGGGGGGACTAATGAAAAACTGTTTTTT.

The chain combines TRBV7-9 with TRBJ1-2, with a tentative D call TRBD1 (6 bases). Germline V gives CDR1 SEHNR, CDR2 FQNEAQ (reference sequence). The germline V and J ends were trimmed by 5 bases and 1 base, with 14 bases remaining between them. The CDR3 extends over 15 amino acids. The CDR3 bases are TGTGCCAGCAGCCGGCAAGGGGGTATTAACTATGGCTACACCTTC. Its translation is CASSRQGGINYGYTF. The full variable domain, its missing parts supplied by reference TRBV7-9 and TRBJ1-2, is DTGVSQNPRHKITKRGQNVTFRCDPISEHNRLYWYRQTLGQGPEFLTYFQNEAQLEKSRLLSDRFSAERPKGSFSTLEIQRTEQGDSAMYLCASSRQGGINYGYTFGSGTRLTVV.

This rearrangement joins TRBV7-2 to TRBJ2-2; possibly TRBD1 for D (6 bases). The CDR3 loop spans 17 amino acids. Germline V CDR1 and CDR2: SGHTA, FQGNSA. V was trimmed by 7 bases and J by 8 bases, leaving 26 bases between them. The CDR3 sequence is CASTGAGTTLHRGELFF. DNA of the CDR3: TGTGCCAGCACCGGAGCCGGGACAACCCTTCACCGGGGGGAGCTGTTTTTT. The entire variable domain, with the rest obtained from reference TRBV7-2 and TRBJ2-2, is as follows: GAGVSQSPSNKVTEKGKDVELRCDPISGHTALYWYRQSLGQGLEFLIYFQGNSAPDKSGLPSDRFSAERTGGSVSTLTIQRTQQEDSAVYLCASTGAGTTLHRGELFFGEGSRLTVL.

This sequence joins TRBV19 and TRBJ1-5; D perhaps matches TRBD1 (5 bases). The germline V and J ends were trimmed by 6 bases and 3 bases, with 15 bases remaining between them. CDR3 length equals 15 residues. CDR1 is LNHDA, CDR2 SQIVND, per germline (reference sequence). CDR3 nucleotide sequence: TGTGCCAGTAGCGATCCGGGACGGATCAATCAGCCCCAGCATTTT. It specifies CASSDPGRINQPQHF.

In this sample, this clone turned up many times. This chain links TRBV4-2 with TRBJ2-5; D might be TRBD1 (6 bases). The CDR3 extends over 16 amino acids. V was clipped by 1 base and J by 5 bases, with 17 bases between them. Germline assignment: CDR1 LGHNA and CDR2 YNFKEQ. The CDR3 here is CASSQGVQQGAETQYF. Written as DNA, the CDR3 is TGTGCCAGCAGCCAAGGGGTCCAACAGGGAGCGGAGACCCAGTACTTC.

The chain combines TRBV2 with TRBJ2-1, with 9 nucleotides matching TRBD1. Looked up from germline, CDR1 is SNHLY and CDR2 is FYNNEI. The CDR3 runs 12 residues. The chain's CDR3 is CAVGQGRNEQFF. The CDR3 region has the DNA TGTGCGGTAGGACAGGGGAGAAATGAGCAGTTCTTC.

This clone was detected a few times. The rearrangement uses TRBV28 and TRBJ1-6; TRBD1 is a possible D gene (6 bases). Germline CDR1 is MDHEN and CDR2 is SYDVKM. The CDR3 loop spans 13 amino acids. The V gene lost 8 bases and the J gene lost 9 bases, with 14 bases spanning the gap. The CDR3 spells CASGIRGRSPLHF. In DNA form, the CDR3 reads TGTGCCAGCGGAATCAGGGGACGTTCACCCCTCCACTTT.

J is TRBJ2-7 and V is TRBV6-1, with 11 bases aligning to TRBD1. The J segment lost 9 bases and the V segment lost 6 bases, leaving 4 bases of the junction unmatched. In germline, CDR1 is MNHNS, CDR2 SASEGT. The CDR3 sequence is 12 residues long. The CDR3 DNA is TGTGCCAGCAGCGGACAGGGGGCGGCGCAGTACTTC. Amino acid sequence: CASSGQGAAQYF.

The V and J genes are TRBV6-4 and TRBJ2-7, with D maybe TRBD1 (7 bases). The CDR3 runs to 16 residues. Trimming pared 3 bases from V and 3 bases from J, leaving 18 bases between. CDR1 is MRHNA and CDR2 is SNTAGT in the germline V gene. Here the CDR3 reads CASSDPGGTANYEQYF. The CDR3 DNA sequence: TGTGCCAGCAGTGATCCCGGCGGGACAGCGAACTACGAGCAGTACTTC.